This T cell receptor (beta chain) originates from a study of T cell responses to AZD1222 COVID-19 vaccine. On the study more broadly: Pooling of second doses given at about 4 or about 12 weeks was done. General study points: Epitopes outside B.1.351 and B.1.1.7 mutated regions reportedly drew nearly half of spike TCRs.

As to this clone: Its antigen is as yet unknown.

Some clones are missing from TCRdb's copy, which holds only in-frame ones; the method was immunoSEQ multiplex PCR. The data hold some 120,000 clones, with more than 85% observed a single time. The sequenced sample was peripheral blood, obtained on day 0 of AZD1222 vaccination. The TCR was taken from an adult in good health.

CDR3: CASSYLWGIVYNEQFF. In DNA, the CDR3 is TGTGCCAGCAGCTACCTGTGGGGGATCGTTTACAATGAGCAGTTCTTC. The V gene is TRBV7-8, the J gene TRBJ2-1; D is possibly TRBD1 or TRBD2 (5 bases each). Germline CDR1 reads SGHVS; CDR2 reads FQNEAQ. V was shortened by 4 bases and J by 4 bases, with 17 bases between the two germline ends. The CDR3 is made up of 16 amino acids.